A selection of T cell receptor beta chains follows, all from one sample in a study of T cell responses to AZD1222 COVID-19 vaccine. The protocol was immunoSEQ multiplex PCR, while the TCRdb copy is restricted to in-frame clones and leaves out a portion. The sample yields some 200,000 clones, 93% seen once. The sequencing used peripheral blood, collected on day 0 of MenACWY control vaccination. These receptors were collected from an adult in good health. The CDR3 runs from the conserved cysteine through the conserved F or W. Fields, in order: D gene, V gene, J gene, CDR3 DNA, CDR3 protein. A D gene is named only where the DNA matches it firmly.

TRBD2	TRBV6-5	TRBJ2-5	TGTGCCAGTAGCTCTAGCGGGGGGCCGGGAGAGACCCAGTACTTC	CASSSSGGPGETQYF
TRBD1	TRBV3-1/TRBV3-2	TRBJ1-1	TGTGCCAGCAGCCCCCGACAGGGTGCCATGAACACTGAAGCTTTCTTT	CASSPRQGAMNTEAFF
TRBD2	TRBV7-9	TRBJ2-3	TGTGCCAGCAGCTTAGCGGGAATAGCGGGGGGAGATACGCAGTATTTT	CASSLAGIAGGDTQYF
.	TRBV7-2	TRBJ1-6	TGTGCCAGCAGCTTAGTAACAGGGTATAATTCACCCCTCCACTTT	CASSLVTGYNSPLHF
TRBD1	TRBV6-6	TRBJ1-3	TGTGCCAGCAGCCAGGGGGACGGAAACACCATATATTTT	CASSQGDGNTIYF
.	TRBV5-1	TRBJ2-1	TGCGCCAGCAGCTTGTTAAACAGGGTCAATGAGCAGTTCTTC	CASSLLNRVNEQFF
.	TRBV3-1/TRBV3-2	TRBJ1-1	TGTGCCAGCAGCCAAGAGGCCGCAGGGAGAGCTTTCTTT	CASSQEAAGRAFF
.	TRBV27	TRBJ2-7	TGTGCCAGCAGTTTTCATGGACAAAACTACGAGCAGTACTTC	CASSFHGQNYEQYF
.	TRBV6-5	TRBJ1-1	TGTGCCAGCAGCACTCACAGGAGAAACACTGAAGCTTTCTTT	CASSTHRRNTEAFF
.	TRBV6-5	TRBJ1-3	TGTGCCAGCACTCAAGACGGCGCGGTTGCTCACACCATATATTTT	CASTQDGAVAHTIYF
TRBD1	TRBV5-6	TRBJ1-1	TGTGCCAGCAGCGCGGAGACAGGGGGCGGTTTGGAAGCTTTCTTT	CASSAETGGGLEAFF
.	TRBV5-1	TRBJ1-1	TGCGCCAGCAGCTTGGGTGACGGAAACACTGAAGCTTTCTTT	CASSLGDGNTEAFF
TRBD2	TRBV5-4	TRBJ2-3	TGTGCCTTTATGGGACTAGCGGGGGGCGATACGCAGTATTTT	CAFMGLAGGDTQYF
.	TRBV3-1/TRBV3-2	TRBJ2-2	TGTGCCAGCAGAAGCCGGGGGGCATACACCGGGGAGCTGTTTTTT	CASRSRGAYTGELFF
TRBD1	TRBV5-1	TRBJ1-1	TGCGCCAGCAGCTCGAGACAGGGTACCGAAGCTTTCTTT	CASSSRQGTEAFF
TRBD1	TRBV6-5	TRBJ2-5	TGTGCCACCCGGGACAGCGATTTAAGGGCCCAGTACTTC	CATRDSDLRAQYF
TRBD1	TRBV27	TRBJ2-2	TGTGCCAGCAGTCATAAATTCCTAAACAGGGGTCCCGGGGAGCTGTTTTTT	CASSHKFLNRGPGELFF
.	TRBV3-1/TRBV3-2	TRBJ2-7	TGTGCCAGCAGCCAAGGCTCAGCTACCTACGAGCAGTACTTC	CASSQGSATYEQYF
.	TRBV7-2	TRBJ1-1	TGTGCCAGCAGCTTAAGCAGGGAAACTGAAGCTTTCTTT	CASSLSRETEAFF
.	TRBV9	TRBJ2-1	TGTGCCAGCAGCGTAGCTATAGGCTCTCTTTACAATGAGCAGTTCTTC	CASSVAIGSLYNEQFF
.	TRBV21-1	TRBJ1-2	TGTGCCAGCAGCAAAGAGGGGACAATTAACTATGGCTACACCTTC	CASSKEGTINYGYTF
.	TRBV18	TRBJ2-3	TGTGCCAGCTCCCCATCAAGTGCAGATACGCAGTATTTT	CASSPSSADTQYF